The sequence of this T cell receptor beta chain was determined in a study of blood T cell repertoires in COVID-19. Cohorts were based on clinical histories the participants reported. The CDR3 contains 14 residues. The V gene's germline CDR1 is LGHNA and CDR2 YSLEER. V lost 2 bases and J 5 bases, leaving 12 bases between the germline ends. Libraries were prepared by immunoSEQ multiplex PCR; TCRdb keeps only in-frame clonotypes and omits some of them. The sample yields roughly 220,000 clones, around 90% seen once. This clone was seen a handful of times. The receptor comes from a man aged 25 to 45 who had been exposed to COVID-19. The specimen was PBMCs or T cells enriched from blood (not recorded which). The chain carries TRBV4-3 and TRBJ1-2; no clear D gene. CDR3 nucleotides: TGCGCCAGCAGCCAATCTAACAGCCTTTATGGCTACACCTTC. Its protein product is CASSQSNSLYGYTF.